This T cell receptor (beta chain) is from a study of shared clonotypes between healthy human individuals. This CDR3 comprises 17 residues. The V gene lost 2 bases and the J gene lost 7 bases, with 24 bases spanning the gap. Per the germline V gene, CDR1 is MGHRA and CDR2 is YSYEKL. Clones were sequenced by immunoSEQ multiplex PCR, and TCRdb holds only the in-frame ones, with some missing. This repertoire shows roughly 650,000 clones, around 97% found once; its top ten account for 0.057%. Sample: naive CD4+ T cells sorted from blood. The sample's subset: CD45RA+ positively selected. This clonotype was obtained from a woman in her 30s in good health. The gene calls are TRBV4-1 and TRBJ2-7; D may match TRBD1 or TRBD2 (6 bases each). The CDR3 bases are TGCGCCAGCAGCCAATTTTACCGTTGGTCGGGGGCAGGTGAGCAGTACTTC. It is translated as CASSQFYRWSGAGEQYF.